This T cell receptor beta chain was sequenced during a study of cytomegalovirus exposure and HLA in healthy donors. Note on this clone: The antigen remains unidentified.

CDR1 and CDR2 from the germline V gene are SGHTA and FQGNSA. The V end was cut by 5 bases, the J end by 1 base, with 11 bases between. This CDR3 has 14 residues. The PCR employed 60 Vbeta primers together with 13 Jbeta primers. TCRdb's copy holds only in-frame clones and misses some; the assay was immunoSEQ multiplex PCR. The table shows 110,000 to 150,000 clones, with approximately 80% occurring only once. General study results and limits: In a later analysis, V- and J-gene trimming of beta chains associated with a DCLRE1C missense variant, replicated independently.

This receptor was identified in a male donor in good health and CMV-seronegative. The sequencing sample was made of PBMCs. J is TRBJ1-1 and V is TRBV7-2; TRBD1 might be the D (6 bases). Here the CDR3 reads CASSRDTSNTEAFF. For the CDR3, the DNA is TGTGCCAGCAGCCGGGACACTTCGAACACTGAAGCTTTCTTT.